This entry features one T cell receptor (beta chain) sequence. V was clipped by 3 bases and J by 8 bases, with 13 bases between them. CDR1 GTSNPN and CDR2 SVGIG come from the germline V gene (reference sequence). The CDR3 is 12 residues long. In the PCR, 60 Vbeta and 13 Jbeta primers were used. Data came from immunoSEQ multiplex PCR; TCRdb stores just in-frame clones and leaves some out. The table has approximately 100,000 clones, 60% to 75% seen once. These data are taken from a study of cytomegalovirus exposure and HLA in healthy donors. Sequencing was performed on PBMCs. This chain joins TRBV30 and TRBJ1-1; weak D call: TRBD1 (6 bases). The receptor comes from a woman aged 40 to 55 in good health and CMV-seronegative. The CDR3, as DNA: TGTGCCTGGAGAGGGGGAGGGCCCGAAGCTTTCTTT. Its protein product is CAWRGGGPEAFF.